This TCR beta chain derives from a study of OX40 agonist ivuxolimab in advanced cancers. At the level of the study: Among those enrolled, mean age was around 55 years (range about 23 to 90) and approximately 83% were male.

Exclusion of a patient followed from autoimmune disease history or systemic immunosuppression. The sampling schedule covered blood at baseline, cycle 4 day 1, and cycle 7 day 1. In this sample, this clone is medium-sized. The CDR3 is 15 residues long. The V and J ends lost 5 bases and 3 bases respectively, with 14 bases between them. The germline V gene has CDR1 SGHTA and CDR2 FQGNSA. Sequencing used immunoSEQ multiplex PCR; TCRdb keeps in-frame clones, though not all of them. The sample holds 65,000 to 95,000 clones, around 90% seen once. The TCR originated in an adult with an advanced solid tumor such as melanoma, head and neck, liver or kidney cancer. The sample was CD4+ or CD8+ T cells sorted from blood, taken in a trial of the OX40 agonist ivuxolimab. The chain joins TRBV7-2 to TRBJ1-3; D remains ambiguous. The chain's CDR3 is CASSTLRSYGNTIYF. CDR3 coding DNA: TGTGCCAGCAGCACCCTCCGTTCATATGGAAACACCATATATTTT.